This T cell receptor (beta chain) came from a study of PD-1 blockade in mismatch repair-deficient tumors. Whole-study findings and limits: After pembrolizumab, tumor-resident clones rose rapidly, then generally contracted before radiologic responses.

The CDR3 is made up of 11 amino acids. Germline V CDR1 and CDR2: SNHLY, FYNNEI. Trimming took off 7 bases at V and 3 bases at J, with 7 bases between the two ends. Generated by immunoSEQ multiplex PCR, the TCRdb table keeps only in-frame clones and is missing some. The sample records roughly 130,000 clones, about 88% being singletons. All patients were mismatch repair deficient, assessed by either PCR or immunohistochemistry. This clone turned up a few times. As yet, its antigen is unknown. The material was peripheral blood, obtained about 17 months after starting pembrolizumab. The chain combines TRBV2 with TRBJ2-7; D remains unclear. The source of this sequence is an adult with mismatch repair-deficient cancer. CDR3 sequence: CASTLGYEQYF. In DNA, the CDR3 is TGTGCCAGCACACTGGGCTACGAGCAGTACTTC.